The 6 T cell receptor beta chains below were found in one sample sequenced in a study of CD8 T cells in Susac syndrome. Roughly 0.45 to 1 ug RNA was reverse transcribed with random hexamers. In TCRdb, the immunoSEQ multiplex PCR reads were re-called with MiXCR into one record per CDR3 protein. Among 80,000 or so distinct CDR3 sequences listed, 85% to 95% were seen once. The sample was CD4+ T cells from PBMCs. The receptor source for this set is a human donor with Susac syndrome.

The chain recombines TRBV24-1 with TRBJ2-7; 7 bases line up with TRBD1. Germline CDR1 is KGHDR and CDR2 is SFDVKD. The V and J ends lost 4 bases and 4 bases, in that order; junction bases with no gene match: 6. This CDR3 is built from 14 residues. The CDR3 nucleotides read TGTGCCACCAGTGAAGACCGGGACAGATACGAGCAGTACTTC. As protein: CATSEDRDRYEQYF.

The genes are TRBV2 and TRBJ2-7; the match to TRBD1 covers 9 bases. Germline lookup yields CDR1 SNHLY and CDR2 FYNNEI. CDR3 size: 15 residues. Losses at the gene ends were 3 bases for V and 5 bases for J; bases not matched to a gene: 8. The CDR3 loop is CASSDGRTGDNEQYF. CDR3 coding DNA: TGTGCCAGCAGTGATGGTCGGACAGGGGATAACGAGCAGTACTTC.

The chain has TRBV5-1 and TRBJ2-5, with D possibly TRBD1 on 6 matching bases. V dropped 6 bases and J dropped 0 bases, with 9 bases sitting between them. There are 13 residues in the CDR3. Germline lookup yields CDR1 SGHRS and CDR2 YFSETQ. As DNA, the CDR3 is TGCGCCAGCAAAGGGGACAACCAAGAGACCCAGTACTTC. Amino acid sequence: CASKGDNQETQYF.

The V call is TRBV5-1, the J call TRBJ2-1, with D perhaps TRBD1 or TRBD2 (6 bases each). The V end was cut by 6 bases, the J end by 6 bases, with 22 bases between. The CDR3 covers 16 residues. Germline V gene sequence: CDR1 SGHRS, CDR2 YFSETQ. CDR3 sequence (DNA): TGCGCCAGCACCCCCCCTTCGGGTGGGGGGCCCAATGAGCAGTTCTTC. Residues: CASTPPSGGGPNEQFF.

The chain links TRBV10-3 to TRBJ2-7; no firm D call. The CDR3 covers 11 residues. The ends were cut back, 6 bases at V and 6 bases at J, with 9 bases in the middle. CDR1 and CDR2 from the germline V gene are ENHRY and SYGVKD. The CDR3 region is CAISVDREQYF. The CDR3 nucleotides are TGTGCCATCAGCGTCGACCGCGAGCAGTACTTC.

CDR3: CASSLTQGNSPLHF. CDR3 DNA sequence: TGTGCCAGCAGTTTGACTCAGGGTAACTCACCCCTCCACTTT. J is TRBJ1-6 and V is TRBV27; D is perhaps TRBD1 (5 bases). Germline V gene sequence: CDR1 MNHEY, CDR2 SMNVEV (reference sequence). The V gene lost 3 bases and the J gene lost 10 bases, with 13 bases spanning the gap. There are 14 residues in the CDR3.